The source of this TCR beta chain is a study of blood T cell repertoires in COVID-19. Study-wide background: The study drew acute and convalescent COVID-19 samples from the United States, Italy and Spain. PBMCs, B-cell-depleted T cells, or T cells provided the cDNA or gDNA that made up the material.

Source study methods: Nucleated cell counts were estimated from reference gene primer amplification. This table comes from immunoSEQ multiplex PCR, and its TCRdb copy is limited to in-frame clones, with some not included. V, J and clone size were drawn from that table, and D and trimming were deduced from the DNA. The table records more than 75,000 clones, around nine tenths of them present only once. Germline assignment: CDR1 SEHNR and CDR2 FQNEAQ (reference sequence). V shed 2 bases and J shed 7 bases, with 11 bases lying between them. This CDR3 region has 13 residues. This receptor was taken from a man aged 30 to 45 with acute or convalescent COVID-19. The chain joins TRBV7-9 to TRBJ1-1; D is undetermined. Sequences were obtained from peripheral blood. CDR3 DNA: TGTGCCAGCAGCTTAACCTCTGGGAGTGAAGCTTTCTTT. It specifies CASSLTSGSEAFF.